What follows is one TCR beta chain and its context. The assay was immunoSEQ multiplex PCR, and TCRdb's table has in-frame clones only and misses some. The sample holds 6,500 to 9,000 clones, 85% to 90% seen once. CDR3 size: 16 residues. Trimming took off 0 bases at V and 1 base at J, with 14 bases between the two ends. CDR1 is SGHTS, CDR2 YDEGEE, per germline. This sample was included in a study of lymphopenia after photon versus proton radiotherapy. The clonotype originates from a man aged 55 to 70 with cholangiocarcinoma. This specimen consisted of peripheral blood, obtained from a patient treated with photon-based radiotherapy. The rearrangement links TRBV5-8 to TRBJ2-7; D could derive from TRBD1 or TRBD2 (5 bases each). As DNA, the CDR3 is TGTGCCAGCAGCTTGGAACGGGGCAGCTCGTCCTACGAGCAGTACTTC. Residues: CASSLERGSSSYEQYF.